This T cell receptor beta chain was documented in a study of blood T cell repertoires in COVID-19. Trimming removed 6 bases from V and 5 bases from J; junction bases left unmatched: 7. The CDR3 has 15 residues. Germline-derived CDR1 and CDR2 are LNHDA and SQIVND (reference sequence). The method was immunoSEQ multiplex PCR; TCRdb's version includes in-frame clones alone and lacks a portion of them. The sample lists approximately 190,000 clones, approximately 91% occurring once. This TCR was sampled from a man in his 70s with active or convalescent COVID-19. Material: peripheral blood. The chain has TRBV19 and TRBJ1-5, with 10 positions matching TRBD1. CDR3 nucleotide sequence: TGTGCCAGTAGGACAGGGGGCTATCGGTATCAGCCCCAGCATTTT. Its protein is CASRTGGYRYQPQHF.